The rows below give T cell receptor beta chains drawn from one sample of a study of shared clonotypes between healthy human individuals. Data came from immunoSEQ multiplex PCR; TCRdb stores just in-frame clones and leaves some out. Counted here are roughly 1,000,000 clones, 70% to 80% occurring once; the ten biggest clones make up approximately 0.5%. Material for sequencing was memory CD4+ T cells from PBMCs. The receptors stem from a man between 18 and 29 years old in good health. Some clones in this sample may be carry-over from other donors' samples. CDR3s include the opening cysteine and the closing phenylalanine or tryptophan. The D gene is left open where the match is weak. Clone size is shown for a subset of rows, as once, few, many or a class of expanded clone.

NA | TRBJ2-3 | TRBV6-5 | NA | TGTGCCAGCAGCAAAACCGTTGGGGATACGCAGTATTTT | CASSKTVGDTQYF
NA | TRBJ2-1 | TRBV7-8 | once | TGTGCCAGCAGCTTAGACTCCTGGCGGGATCCCAATGAGCAGTTCTTC | CASSLDSWRDPNEQFF
TRBD2 | TRBJ2-7 | TRBV5-1 | NA | TGCGCCAGCAGAGAAACTAGCGGGAACGACGAGCAGTACTTC | CASRETSGNDEQYF
TRBD1 | TRBJ2-1 | TRBV7-2 | NA | TGTGCCAGCAGCCTCGGGACAGGGGATGAGCAGTTCTTC | CASSLGTGDEQFF
NA | TRBJ1-3 | TRBV7-4 | NA | TGTGCCAGCAGCTTACTCTGGATCTCGGCCTCTGGAAACACCATATATTTT | CASSLLWISASGNTIYF
NA | TRBJ1-5 | TRBV7-6 | NA | TGTGCCAGCAGCTTAGATGGTGGGAGCAATCAGCCCCAGCATTTT | CASSLDGGSNQPQHF
NA | TRBJ2-2 | TRBV25-1 | once | TGTGCCAGCACCTCACGGAGCGGCTCGAACACCGGGGAGCTGTTTTTT | CASTSRSGSNTGELFF
NA | TRBJ2-2 | TRBV4-2 | NA | TGTGCCAGCAGCCCCCAGGAGGTCCCCGGGGAGCTGTTTTTT | CASSPQEVPGELFF
NA | TRBJ2-3 | TRBV15 | NA | TGTGCCACCAGCAGAGGCCCCGGGGGCGCAGTGACAGATACGCAGTATTTT | CATSRGPGGAVTDTQYF
NA | TRBJ1-4 | TRBV30 | NA | TGTGCCTGGACCCTTGGAGAGACTGGAGAAAAACTGTTTTTT | CAWTLGETGEKLFF
NA | TRBJ1-2 | TRBV2 | NA | TGTGCCAGCAGTCTGAGGCAGGACTATGGCTACACCTTC | CASSLRQDYGYTF
TRBD2 | TRBJ2-5 | TRBV28 | NA | TGTGCCAGCAGCCGGGGGACTAGCGGGATACCGAGGACCCAGTACTTC | CASSRGTSGIPRTQYF
NA | TRBJ2-3 | TRBV5-8 | NA | TGTGCCAGCAGCTTCGGACGAAGCACAGATACGCAGTATTTT | CASSFGRSTDTQYF
NA | TRBJ2-7 | TRBV27 | NA | TGTGCCAGCGTATCGTTAGCGGAAGGAACATACGAGCAGTACTTC | CASVSLAEGTYEQYF
TRBD1 | TRBJ2-7 | TRBV4-1 | NA | TGCGCCAGCAGCCCGGGACAGGTCTTCGCCTACGAGCAGTACTTC | CASSPGQVFAYEQYF
NA | TRBJ2-1 | TRBV27 | NA | TGTGCCAGCAGAGAGAGCGGGCTCCTCTCCTACAATGAGCAGTTCTTC | CASRESGLLSYNEQFF
TRBD2 | TRBJ2-7 | TRBV10-3 | NA | TGTGCCATCGGGGTTGGCGGGAGAGCCGACGAGCAGTACTTC | CAIGVGGRADEQYF
TRBD2 | TRBJ2-1 | TRBV2 | many | TGTGCCGGGGGGACTAGCGGGAACAATGAGCAGTTCTTC | CAGGTSGNNEQFF
NA | TRBJ1-1 | TRBV5-6 | NA | TGTGCCAGCAGCTCCCGGGGTCTTTTGAGCACTGAAGCTTTCTTT | CASSSRGLLSTEAFF
TRBD1 | TRBJ1-1 | TRBV28 | NA | TGTGCCAGCAGCTCTTACAGGGGGTCTGCTGAAGCTTTCTTT | CASSSYRGSAEAFF
NA | TRBJ1-1 | TRBV28 | NA | TGTGCCAGCAGTTCCCACCCCCCGAGTAGAACTGAAGCTTTCTTT | CASSSHPPSRTEAFF
NA | TRBJ2-2 | TRBV5-1 | NA | TGCGCCAGCTGTTTGATGGGGGACACCGGGGAGCTGTTTTTT | CASCLMGDTGELFF
TRBD1 | TRBJ1-4 | TRBV10-1 | few | TGCGCCAGCAGTGACGGGACAGGGGGTGAAAAACTGTTTTTT | CASSDGTGGEKLFF
NA | TRBJ2-5 | TRBV7-2 | NA | TGTGCCAGCAGCATGAGACAGGTCAATCAAGAGACCCAGTACTTC | CASSMRQVNQETQYF
TRBD1 | TRBJ1-4 | TRBV29-1 | few | TGCAGCGGGGGGACAGGGAGAGGGGAAAAACTGTTTTTT | CSGGTGRGEKLFF
NA | TRBJ2-3 | TRBV5-1 | NA | TGCGCCAGCAGCTTGGGGCTTAGCACAGATACGCAGTATTTT | CASSLGLSTDTQYF
NA | TRBJ2-3 | TRBV7-3 | NA | TGTGCCAGCAGCAGAAGCGGGCTATTCACAGATACGCAGTATTTT | CASSRSGLFTDTQYF
NA | TRBJ2-5 | TRBV5-1 | NA | TGCGCCAGCAGCACGCAGCCGTCACAAGAGACCCAGTACTTC | CASSTQPSQETQYF
NA | TRBJ2-2 | TRBV27 | NA | TGTGCCAGCAATCGGGACGACAACACCGGGGAGCTGTTTTTT | CASNRDDNTGELFF
NA | TRBJ1-1 | TRBV28 | NA | TGTGCCAGCAGTTTAGGGACAACGGCCTTGAACACTGAAGCTTTCTTT | CASSLGTTALNTEAFF
NA | TRBJ2-1 | TRBV9 | NA | TGTGCCAGCAGCGTTTACATGGGGGAGAATGAGCAGTTCTTC | CASSVYMGENEQFF
NA | TRBJ1-4 | TRBV6-5 | few | TGTGCCAGCAGATCTGGGGGTGAAAAACTGTTTTTT | CASRSGGEKLFF
NA | TRBJ2-3 | TRBV11-2 | NA | TGTGCCAGCCTCCTCCAGCGGCAAAGCACAGATACGCAGTATTTT | CASLLQRQSTDTQYF
TRBD1 | TRBJ2-1 | TRBV5-1 | NA | TGCGCCAGCAGCCCAGGACAGGGGTCCTACAATGAGCAGTTCTTC | CASSPGQGSYNEQFF
TRBD2 | TRBJ2-6 | TRBV19 | NA | TGTGCCAGTAGGGGGGGGTTCTCTGGGGCCAACGTCCTGACTTTC | CASRGGFSGANVLTF
NA | TRBJ2-1 | TRBV19 | NA | TGTGCCAGTAGTCCTCCAAGTGGGACGAGGCAGTTCTTC | CASSPPSGTRQFF
NA | TRBJ1-3 | TRBV18 | NA | TGTGCCAGCTCACCACCGGTCTCTTTCGGAAACACCATATATTTT | CASSPPVSFGNTIYF
NA | TRBJ2-5 | TRBV28 | NA | TGTGCCAGCAGGTGGGGCAGTAAAGAGACCCAGTACTTC | CASRWGSKETQYF
TRBD2 | TRBJ2-3 | TRBV7-2 | NA | TGTGCCAGCAGCTTAAGGAGCGGGGTGTATACGCAGTATTTT | CASSLRSGVYTQYF
NA | TRBJ2-7 | TRBV28 | NA | TGTGCCAGCCGGGAAGCGGTACAACCCTACGAGCAGTACTTC | CASREAVQPYEQYF
NA | TRBJ1-2 | TRBV28 | NA | TGTGCCAGCAGTTTTGCGGGGGTTCATGGCTACACCTTC | CASSFAGVHGYTF
NA | TRBJ2-2 | TRBV4-1 | NA | TGCGCCAGCAGCCAAACCCCCATGAACGGGGAGCTGTTTTTT | CASSQTPMNGELFF
NA | TRBJ2-3 | TRBV7-3 | NA | TGTGCCAGCAGCTTAAAGTACACCAATACGCAGTATTTT | CASSLKYTNTQYF
NA | TRBJ2-6 | TRBV19 | once | TGTGCCAGTAGTGGGCGAGGTGGGGCCAACGTCCTGACTTTC | CASSGRGGANVLTF
TRBD2 | TRBJ2-7 | TRBV5-1 | NA | TGCGCCAGCAGCAGCGGGACGCCTTCCTACGAGCAGTACTTC | CASSSGTPSYEQYF
TRBD2 | TRBJ2-7 | TRBV18 | once | TGTGCCAGCTCACCAGGGAGGGACGAGCAGTACTTC | CASSPGRDEQYF
TRBD2 | TRBJ2-5 | TRBV7-7 | NA | TGTGCCAGCAGCCCCGGGACTAGTGTTGAGACCCAGTACTTC | CASSPGTSVETQYF
TRBD2 | TRBJ2-7 | TRBV2 | NA | TGTGCCAGCAGGTCTAGCGGGGGATCCTACGAGCAGTACTTC | CASRSSGGSYEQYF
NA | TRBJ2-7 | TRBV6-1 | NA | TGTGCCAGCAGTGAAGCGATCGGCATTTCCTACGAGCAGTACTTC | CASSEAIGISYEQYF
NA | TRBJ1-2 | TRBV6-6 | NA | TGTGCCAGCAGTTACTCGCGCGGGATGGATGGCTACACCTTC | CASSYSRGMDGYTF
TRBD2 | TRBJ2-2 | TRBV28 | NA | TGTGCCAGCAGTTCCTTAGCGGGGCACTATAAGAACACCGGGGAGCTGTTTTTT | CASSSLAGHYKNTGELFF
TRBD2 | TRBJ2-3 | TRBV25-1 | NA | TGTGCCAGCAGTGTCCTGCTAGCGGGAGCAGATACGCAGTATTTT | CASSVLLAGADTQYF
NA | TRBJ2-3 | TRBV7-8 | NA | TGTGCCAGCAGCTCGTGGAAACAGAAAAATACAGATACGCAGTATTTT | CASSSWKQKNTDTQYF